One T cell receptor (beta chain) is described in this entry. Its antigen remains unknown. The sample originates from a study of blood T cells in healthy people across ages. Whole-study context: Through template switching, about one barcoded beta molecule was captured per two T cells, as measured in model experiments. Findings and caveats of the study: Conclusively comparing naive with antigen-experienced cells was impossible with unsorted PBMCs. Greater diversity and more naive CD4+ cells were seen in long-lived donors than in aged donors.

Then a second PCR, running roughly 7 to 12 cycles, was carried out with a sample-barcoded 5' primer and a J-beta primer mix. MiXCR was run by TCRdb on the 5' RACE reads, yielding one entry per CDR3 protein. This sample has about 1.7 million distinct CDR3 sequences, with 28% found just once. Total RNA was extracted at no less than 6 micrograms per sample. The specimen sequenced was blood. This receptor was identified in a woman aged 30 to 39 in good health.

The CDR3 here is CTSSSLGQHQETQYF. The CDR3, as DNA: TGTACCAGCAGCTCGTTGGGACAGCACCAAGAGACCCAGTACTTC. V is TRBV7-2 and J is TRBJ2-5; 7 positions agree with TRBD1. Trimming at V came to 4 bases and at J to 0 bases, leaving 5 bases not matched to a gene. The CDR3 has 15 amino acids. The V gene's germline CDR1 is SGHTA and CDR2 FQGNSA.